This T cell receptor (beta chain) was sequenced for a study of blood T cells in healthy people across ages. For the second PCR, which ran for about 6 to 12 cycles, a sample-barcoded 5' primer and a J-beta primer mix were used. TCRdb reprocessed the 5' RACE reads via MiXCR and lists one record per CDR3 protein. This table holds just over 800,000 distinct CDR3 sequences, about 59% found once. This clonotype came up a few times. The sequenced sample was blood. This receptor was taken from a man under 40 in good health.

The CDR3 DNA sequence: TGCAGTGTTGCGGGGGGTTCAGAGACCCAGTACTTC. Residues: CSVAGGSETQYF. V and J are TRBV20-1 and TRBJ2-5, with 8 nucleotides matching TRBD2. Trimming at V came to 7 bases and at J to 4 bases, leaving 5 bases not matched to a gene. The CDR3 is 12 residues long. Germline CDR1 and CDR2: DFQATT and SNEGSKA (reference sequence).